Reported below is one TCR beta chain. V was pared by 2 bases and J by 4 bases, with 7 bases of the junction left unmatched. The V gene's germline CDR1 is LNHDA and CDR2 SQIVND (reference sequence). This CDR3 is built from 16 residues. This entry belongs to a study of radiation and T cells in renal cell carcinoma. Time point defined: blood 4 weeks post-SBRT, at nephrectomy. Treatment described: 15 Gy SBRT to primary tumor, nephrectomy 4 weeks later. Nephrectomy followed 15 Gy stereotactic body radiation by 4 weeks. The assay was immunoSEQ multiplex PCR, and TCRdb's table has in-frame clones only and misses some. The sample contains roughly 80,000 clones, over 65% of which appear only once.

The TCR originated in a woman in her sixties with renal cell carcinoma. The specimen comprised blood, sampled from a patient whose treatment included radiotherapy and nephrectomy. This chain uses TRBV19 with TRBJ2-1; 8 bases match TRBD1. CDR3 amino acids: CASSIRGQGAYNEQFF. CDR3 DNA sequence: TGTGCCAGTAGTATAAGGGGGCAGGGGGCGTACAATGAGCAGTTCTTC.